This TCR beta chain was captured in a study of T cells in Graves' hyperthyroidism and ophthalmopathy. The study, taken as a whole, reports: A 13 V-J model separated ophthalmopathy from stable hyperthyroidism. Within blood appeared most thyroid clonotypes that had expanded above 0.001.

TCR beta CDR3 regions were amplified from RNA. A set of HTBI primers served as the primers for a first-round RT-PCR of the TCR CDR3. One entry per CDR3 protein results from TCRdb running MiXCR on the multiplex PCR reads. The sample holds under 300,000 distinct CDR3 sequences, about an eighth seen once. Many counts were recorded for this clonotype. Its antigen is not known. This CDR3 has 13 amino acids. Germline V CDR1 and CDR2: GTSNPN, SVGIG (reference sequence). V lost 4 bases and J 1 base, leaving 8 bases between the germline ends. Any symptoms of ophthalmopathy came after the first hyperthyroidism diagnosis, from which the blood sample dates.

The chain recombines TRBV30 with TRBJ1-5; D gene uncertain. The source material was blood. The source is a woman in her twenties or thirties with Graves' hyperthyroidism that later progressed to Graves' ophthalmopathy. The CDR3 DNA sequence: TGTGCCTGGACACCAGAGAGCAATCAGCCCCAGCATTTT. It translates to CAWTPESNQPQHF.